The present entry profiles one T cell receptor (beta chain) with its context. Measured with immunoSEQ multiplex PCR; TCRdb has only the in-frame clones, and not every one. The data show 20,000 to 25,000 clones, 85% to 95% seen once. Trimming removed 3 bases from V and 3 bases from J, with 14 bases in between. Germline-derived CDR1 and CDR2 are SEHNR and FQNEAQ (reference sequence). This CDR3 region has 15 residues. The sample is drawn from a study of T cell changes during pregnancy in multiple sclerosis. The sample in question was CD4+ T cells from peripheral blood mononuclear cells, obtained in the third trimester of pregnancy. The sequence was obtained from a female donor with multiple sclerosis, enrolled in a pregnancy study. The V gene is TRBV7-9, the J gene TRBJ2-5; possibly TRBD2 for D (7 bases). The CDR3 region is CASSFYSGGEETQYF. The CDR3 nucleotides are TGTGCCAGCAGCTTTTATTCGGGGGGCGAAGAGACCCAGTACTTC.